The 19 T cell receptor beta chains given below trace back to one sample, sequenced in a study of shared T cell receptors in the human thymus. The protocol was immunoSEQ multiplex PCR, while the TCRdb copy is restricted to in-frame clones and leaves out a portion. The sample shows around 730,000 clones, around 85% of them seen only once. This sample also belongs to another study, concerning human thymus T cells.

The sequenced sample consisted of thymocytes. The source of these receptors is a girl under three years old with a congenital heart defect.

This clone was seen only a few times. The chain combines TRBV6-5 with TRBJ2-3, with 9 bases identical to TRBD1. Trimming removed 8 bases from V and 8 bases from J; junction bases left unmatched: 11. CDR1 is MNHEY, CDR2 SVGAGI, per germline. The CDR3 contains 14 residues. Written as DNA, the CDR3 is TGTGCCAGCCGAACAGGGGGCCCACAGGGTACGCAGTATTTT. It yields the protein CASRTGGPQGTQYF.

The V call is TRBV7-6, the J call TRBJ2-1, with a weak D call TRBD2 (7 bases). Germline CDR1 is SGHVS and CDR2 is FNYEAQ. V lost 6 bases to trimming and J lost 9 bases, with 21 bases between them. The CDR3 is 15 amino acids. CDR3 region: CASRREGGGTGEQFF. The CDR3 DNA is TGTGCCAGCAGAAGGGAGGGGGGCGGCACGGGTGAGCAGTTCTTC.

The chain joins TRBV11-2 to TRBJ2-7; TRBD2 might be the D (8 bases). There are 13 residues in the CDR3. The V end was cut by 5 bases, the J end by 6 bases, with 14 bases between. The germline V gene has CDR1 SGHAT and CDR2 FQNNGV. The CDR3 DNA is TGTGCCAGCAGCCCCGGGAGGGGGCTCGAGCAGTACTTC. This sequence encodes CASSPGRGLEQYF.

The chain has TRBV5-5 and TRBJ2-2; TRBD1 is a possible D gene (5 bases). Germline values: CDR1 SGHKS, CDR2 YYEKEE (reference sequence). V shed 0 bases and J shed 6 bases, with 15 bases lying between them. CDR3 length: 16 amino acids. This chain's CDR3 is CASSLDRGSGSGELFF. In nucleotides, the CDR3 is TGTGCCAGCAGCTTGGATAGGGGATCCGGATCCGGGGAGCTGTTTTTT. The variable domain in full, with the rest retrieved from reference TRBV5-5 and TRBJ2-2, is DAGVTQSPTHLIKTRGQQVTLRCSPISGHKSVSWYQQVLGQGPQFIFQYYEKEERGRGNFPDRFSARQFPNYSSELNVNALLLGDSALYLCASSLDRGSGSGELFFGEGSRLTVL.

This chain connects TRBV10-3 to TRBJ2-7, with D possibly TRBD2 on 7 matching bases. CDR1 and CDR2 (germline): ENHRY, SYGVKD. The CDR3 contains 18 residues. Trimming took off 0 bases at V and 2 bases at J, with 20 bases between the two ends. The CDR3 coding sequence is TGTGCCATCAGTGAGTCACGGGGGGTTACAGGGAAAGCCTACGAGCAGTACTTC. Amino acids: CAISESRGVTGKAYEQYF.

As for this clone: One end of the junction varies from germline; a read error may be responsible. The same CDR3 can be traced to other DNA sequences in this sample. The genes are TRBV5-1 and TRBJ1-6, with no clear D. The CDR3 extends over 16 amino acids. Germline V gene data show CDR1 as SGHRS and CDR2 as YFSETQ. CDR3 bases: TGCGCCAGCAGCTTTACAGAAAGCTCCTATAATTCCCCCCTCCACTTT. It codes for CASSFTESSYNSPLHF.

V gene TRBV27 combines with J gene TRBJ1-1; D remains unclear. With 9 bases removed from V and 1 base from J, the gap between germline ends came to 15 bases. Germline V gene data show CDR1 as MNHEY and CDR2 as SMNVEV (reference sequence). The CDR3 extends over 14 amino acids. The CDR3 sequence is CASRNYAGNTEAFF. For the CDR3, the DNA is TGTGCCAGTCGAAATTATGCGGGGAACACTGAAGCTTTCTTT.

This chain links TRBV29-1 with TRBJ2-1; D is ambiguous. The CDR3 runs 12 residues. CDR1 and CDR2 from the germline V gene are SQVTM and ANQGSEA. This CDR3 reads CSYPSSYNEQFF. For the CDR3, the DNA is TGCAGTTATCCGAGCTCCTACAATGAGCAGTTCTTC.

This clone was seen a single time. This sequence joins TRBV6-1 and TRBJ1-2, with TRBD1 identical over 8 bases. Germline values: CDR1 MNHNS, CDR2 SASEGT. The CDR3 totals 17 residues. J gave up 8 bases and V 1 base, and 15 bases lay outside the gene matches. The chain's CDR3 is CASSEGGVPQGAGGYTF. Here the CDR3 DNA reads TGTGCCAGCAGTGAAGGGGGTGTCCCCCAGGGGGCAGGAGGCTACACCTTC.

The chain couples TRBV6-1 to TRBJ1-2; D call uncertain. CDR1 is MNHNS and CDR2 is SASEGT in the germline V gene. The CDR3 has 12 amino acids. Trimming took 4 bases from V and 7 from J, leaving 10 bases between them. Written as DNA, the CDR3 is TGTGCCAGCAGTGGAGAGGGATCTGGCTACACCTTC. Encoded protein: CASSGEGSGYTF.

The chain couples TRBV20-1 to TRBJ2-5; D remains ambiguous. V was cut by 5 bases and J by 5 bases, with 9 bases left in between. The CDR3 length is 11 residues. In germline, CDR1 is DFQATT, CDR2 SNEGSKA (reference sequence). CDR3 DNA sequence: TGCAGTGCTGTCTCCAGGGAGACCCAGTACTTC. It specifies CSAVSRETQYF.

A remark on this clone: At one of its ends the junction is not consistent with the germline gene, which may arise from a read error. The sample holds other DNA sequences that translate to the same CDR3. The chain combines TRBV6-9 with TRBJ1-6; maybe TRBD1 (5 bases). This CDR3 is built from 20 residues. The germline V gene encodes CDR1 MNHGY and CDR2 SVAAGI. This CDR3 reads CASSYLRGITNSSYNSPLHF. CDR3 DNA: TGTGCCAGCAGTTATTTGCGGGGCATTACGAATTCCTCCTATAATTCCCCCCTCCACTTT.

CDR3 residues: CASAVQITNYGYTF. DNA for the CDR3: TGTGCCAGCGCTGTGCAGATCACTAACTATGGCTACACCTTC. The rearrangement joins TRBV2 to TRBJ1-2; the D is unclear. V shed 8 bases and J shed 0 bases, with 13 bases lying between them. CDR3 length equals 14 residues. Per germline, CDR1 SNHLY and CDR2 FYNNEI.

The CDR3 sequence is CASSLVNKQVPYEQYF. CDR3 sequence (DNA): TGCGCCAGCAGCTTGGTAAATAAACAGGTCCCGTACGAGCAGTACTTC. The V call is TRBV5-1, the J call TRBJ2-7; D is possibly TRBD1 (5 bases). This CDR3 is 16 amino acids long. CDR1 and CDR2 (germline): SGHRS, YFSETQ. V was pared by 0 bases and J by 4 bases, with 17 bases between. The entire variable domain, with the rest obtained from reference TRBV5-1 and TRBJ2-7, is as follows: KAGVTQTPRYLIKTRGQQVTLSCSPISGHRSVSWYQQTPGQGLQFLFEYFSETQRNKGNFPGRFSGRQFSNSRSEMNVSTLELGDSALYLCASSLVNKQVPYEQYFGPGTRLTVT.

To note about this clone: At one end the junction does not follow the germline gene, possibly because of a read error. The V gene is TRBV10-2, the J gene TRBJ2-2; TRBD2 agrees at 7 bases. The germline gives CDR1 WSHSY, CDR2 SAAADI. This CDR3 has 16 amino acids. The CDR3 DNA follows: TGCGCCAGCAGGGATACTAGCGAGGGATACACCGGGGGGCTGTTTTTT. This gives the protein CASRDTSEGYTGGLFF.

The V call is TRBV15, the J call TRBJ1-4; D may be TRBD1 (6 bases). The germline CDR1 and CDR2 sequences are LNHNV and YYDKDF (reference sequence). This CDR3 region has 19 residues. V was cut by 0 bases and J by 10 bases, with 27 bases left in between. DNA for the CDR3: TGTGCCACCAGCAGAGATCCCGACCAAGAGGACAGACCGCCCAGAAAACTGTTTTTT. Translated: CATSRDPDQEDRPPRKLFF. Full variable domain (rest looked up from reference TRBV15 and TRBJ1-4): DAMVIQNPRYQVTQFGKPVTLSCSQTLNHNVMYWYQQKSSQAPKLLFHYYDKDFNNEADTPDNFQSRRPNTSFCFLDIRSPGLGDTAMYLCATSRDPDQEDRPPRKLFFGSGTQLSVL.

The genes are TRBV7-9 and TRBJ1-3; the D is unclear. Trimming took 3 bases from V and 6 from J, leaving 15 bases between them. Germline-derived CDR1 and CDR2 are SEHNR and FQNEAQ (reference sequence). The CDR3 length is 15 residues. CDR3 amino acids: CASSFGVTLANTIYF. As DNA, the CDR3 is TGTGCCAGCAGCTTCGGGGTAACGTTGGCAAACACCATATATTTT.

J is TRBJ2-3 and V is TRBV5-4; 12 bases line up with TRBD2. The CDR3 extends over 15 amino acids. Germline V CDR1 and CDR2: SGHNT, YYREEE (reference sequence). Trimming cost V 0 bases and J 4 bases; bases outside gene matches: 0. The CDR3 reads CASSLGLAGADTQYF. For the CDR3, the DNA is TGTGCCAGCAGCTTGGGACTAGCGGGGGCAGATACGCAGTATTTT.

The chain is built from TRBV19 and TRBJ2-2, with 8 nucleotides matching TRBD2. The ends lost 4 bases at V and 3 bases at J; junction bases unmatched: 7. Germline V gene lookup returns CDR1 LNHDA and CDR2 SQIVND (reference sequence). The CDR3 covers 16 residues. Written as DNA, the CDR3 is TGTGCCAGTAGTAGGAGCGGGGGCCTTGACACCGGGGAGCTGTTTTTT. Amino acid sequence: CASSRSGGLDTGELFF.